This TCR beta chain stems from a study of shared clonotypes between healthy human individuals. Findings of the study overall: What naive subsets generally showed was a larger estimated richness than memory subsets showed. The study found lower generation probabilities in non-shared clonotypes than in those shared by all four donors.

V was shortened by 6 bases and J by 2 bases, with 14 bases between the two germline ends. CDR1 is MNHNS and CDR2 is SASEGT in the germline V gene. CDR3 length: 14 residues. Terminally differentiated effector memory CD45RA+ cells were excluded by CCR7 positive selection of CD45RO-negative cells. A single count supports this clone. What it binds is not known. The assay was carried out at the deep level. TCRdb's table, derived via immunoSEQ multiplex PCR, lists solely in-frame clones and lacks some. The table shows some 2,000,000 clones, with roughly 94% occurring only once. Source material: naive CD8+ T cells sorted from blood. The gene calls are TRBV6-1 and TRBJ2-7; D is ambiguous. This receptor was obtained from a man aged 18 to 30 in good health. DNA of the CDR3: TGTGCCAGCAGCCCCGTTCTCGCGCCCTACGAGCAGTACTTC. Protein product: CASSPVLAPYEQYF.